This T cell receptor (beta chain) was captured by sequencing in a study of T cell repertoires in cytomegalovirus infection. Study results and caveats: Cumulative frequency (of public TCR beta family members) identified carriers of CMV plus the relevant HLA. Across the ex vivo response, the dominant clonotypes were HLA-C-restricted CMV-specific TCR beta clonotypes.

Note on this clonotype: Its matching antigen is unknown.

Germline V gene sequence: CDR1 LGHDT, CDR2 YNNKEL (reference sequence). The ends were cut back, 0 bases at V and 1 base at J, with 10 bases in the middle. This CDR3 region has 16 residues. MiXCR, run by TCRdb on the reads, gives a single entry per CDR3 protein. The sample carries some 700,000 distinct CDR3 sequences, 33% recorded once. The chain combines TRBV3-1 with TRBJ1-3; TRBD1 might be the D (5 bases). Material: cultured PBMCs, obtained from culture after CMV antigen stimulation. The sequence came from a human donor in good health (CMV status not recorded). Some clones in this sample may be carry-over from other donors' samples. The CDR3 spells CASSQDLGGSGNTIYF. DNA of the CDR3: TGTGCCAGCAGCCAAGATTTGGGGGGATCTGGAAACACCATATATTTT.